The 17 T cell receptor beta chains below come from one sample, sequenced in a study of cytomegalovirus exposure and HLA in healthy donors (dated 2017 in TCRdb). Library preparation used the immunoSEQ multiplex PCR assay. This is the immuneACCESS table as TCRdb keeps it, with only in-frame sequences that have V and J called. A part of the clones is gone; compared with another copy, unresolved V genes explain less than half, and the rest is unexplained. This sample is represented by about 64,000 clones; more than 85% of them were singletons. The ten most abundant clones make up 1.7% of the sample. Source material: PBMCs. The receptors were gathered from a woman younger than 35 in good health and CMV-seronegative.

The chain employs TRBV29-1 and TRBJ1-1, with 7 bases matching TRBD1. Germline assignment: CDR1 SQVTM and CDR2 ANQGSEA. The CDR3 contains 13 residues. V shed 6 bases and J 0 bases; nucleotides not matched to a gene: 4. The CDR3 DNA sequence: TGCAGCGTGACAGGGACATTGAACACTGAAGCTTTCTTT. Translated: CSVTGTLNTEAFF.

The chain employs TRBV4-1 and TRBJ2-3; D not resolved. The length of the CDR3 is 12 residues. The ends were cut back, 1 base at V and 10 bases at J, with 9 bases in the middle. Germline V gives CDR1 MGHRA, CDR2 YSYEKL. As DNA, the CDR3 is TGCGCCAGCAGCCAAGTTAAGCACTCGCAGTATTTT. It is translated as CASSQVKHSQYF.

CDR3 sequence reads: CASSSPGWREQYF. The CDR3 region has the DNA TGTGCCAGCAGTTCTCCGGGGTGGCGCGAGCAGTACTTC. The V and J genes are TRBV6-5 and TRBJ2-7, with D perhaps TRBD2 (5 bases). V shed 4 bases and J shed 6 bases, with 13 bases lying between them. Looked up from germline, CDR1 is MNHEY and CDR2 is SVGAGI. This CDR3 comprises 13 residues.

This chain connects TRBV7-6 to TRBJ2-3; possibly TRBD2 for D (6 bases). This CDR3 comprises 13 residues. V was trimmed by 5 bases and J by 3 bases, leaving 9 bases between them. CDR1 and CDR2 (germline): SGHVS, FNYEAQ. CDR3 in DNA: TGTGCCAGCAGCCATGCGGGGACAGATACGCAGTATTTT. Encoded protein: CASSHAGTDTQYF.

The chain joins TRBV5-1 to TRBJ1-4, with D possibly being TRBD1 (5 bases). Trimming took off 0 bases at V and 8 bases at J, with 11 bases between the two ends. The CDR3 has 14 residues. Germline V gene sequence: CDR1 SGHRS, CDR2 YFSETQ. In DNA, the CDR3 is TGCGCCAGCAGCTTGGGAAGGGGTGACGAAAAACTGTTTTTT. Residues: CASSLGRGDEKLFF.

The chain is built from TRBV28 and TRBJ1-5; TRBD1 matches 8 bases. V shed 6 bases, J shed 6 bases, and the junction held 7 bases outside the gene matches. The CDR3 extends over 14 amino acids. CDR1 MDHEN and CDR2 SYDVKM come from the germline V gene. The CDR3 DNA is TGTGCCAGCAGGTACCCGGACAGGGCTCAGCCCCAGCATTTT. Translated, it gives CASRYPDRAQPQHF.

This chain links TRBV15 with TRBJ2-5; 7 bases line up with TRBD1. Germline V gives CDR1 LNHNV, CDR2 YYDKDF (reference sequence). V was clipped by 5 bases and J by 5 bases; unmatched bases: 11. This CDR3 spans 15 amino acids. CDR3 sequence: CATSLSTGLGETQYF. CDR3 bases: TGTGCCACCAGCTTATCGACAGGGTTGGGGGAGACCCAGTACTTC. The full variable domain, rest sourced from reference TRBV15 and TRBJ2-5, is DAMVIQNPRYQVTQFGKPVTLSCSQTLNHNVMYWYQQKSSQAPKLLFHYYDKDFNNEADTPDNFQSRRPNTSFCFLDIRSPGLGDTAMYLCATSLSTGLGETQYFGPGTRLLVL.

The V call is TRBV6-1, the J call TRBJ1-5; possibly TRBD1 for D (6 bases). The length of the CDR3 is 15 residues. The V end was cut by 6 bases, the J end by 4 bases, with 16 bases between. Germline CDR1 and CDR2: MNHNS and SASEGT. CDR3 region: CASRPGQSRNQPQHF. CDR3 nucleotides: TGTGCCAGCAGACCCGGACAGTCCCGGAATCAGCCCCAGCATTTT.

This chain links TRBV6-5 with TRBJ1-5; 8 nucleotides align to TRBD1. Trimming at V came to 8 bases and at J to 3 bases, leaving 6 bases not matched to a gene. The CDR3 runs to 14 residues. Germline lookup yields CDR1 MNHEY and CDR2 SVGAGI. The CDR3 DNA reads TGTGCCAGCCCCAGACAGGGGATCAATCAGCCCCAGCATTTT. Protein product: CASPRQGINQPQHF.

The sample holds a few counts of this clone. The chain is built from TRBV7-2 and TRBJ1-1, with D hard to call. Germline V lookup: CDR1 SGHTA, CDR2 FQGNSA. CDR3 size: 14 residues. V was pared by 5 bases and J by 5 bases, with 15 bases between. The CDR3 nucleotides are TGTGCCAGCAGCGAAGGAGGCGGTGGGACTGAAGCTTTCTTT. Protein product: CASSEGGGGTEAFF.

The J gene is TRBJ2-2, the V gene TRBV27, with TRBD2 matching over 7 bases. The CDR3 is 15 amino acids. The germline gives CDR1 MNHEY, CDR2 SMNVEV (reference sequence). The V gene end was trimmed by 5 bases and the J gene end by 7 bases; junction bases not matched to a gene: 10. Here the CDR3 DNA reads TGTGCCAGCAGTAGCGGAAGCGGGAAGGACGGGGAGCTGTTTTTT. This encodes CASSSGSGKDGELFF.

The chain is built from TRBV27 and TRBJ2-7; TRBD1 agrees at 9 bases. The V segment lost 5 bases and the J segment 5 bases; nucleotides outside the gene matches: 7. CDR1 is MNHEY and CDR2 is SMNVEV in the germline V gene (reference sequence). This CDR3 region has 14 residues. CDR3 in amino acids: CASSPSGTGNEQYF. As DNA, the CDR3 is TGTGCCAGCAGTCCCTCCGGGACAGGGAACGAGCAGTACTTC.

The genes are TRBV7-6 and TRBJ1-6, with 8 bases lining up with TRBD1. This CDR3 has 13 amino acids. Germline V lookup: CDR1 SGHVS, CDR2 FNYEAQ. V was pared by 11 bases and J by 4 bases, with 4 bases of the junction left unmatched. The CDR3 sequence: CAGRTGYNSPLHF. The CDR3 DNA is TGTGCCGGCCGGACAGGGTATAATTCACCCCTCCACTTT.

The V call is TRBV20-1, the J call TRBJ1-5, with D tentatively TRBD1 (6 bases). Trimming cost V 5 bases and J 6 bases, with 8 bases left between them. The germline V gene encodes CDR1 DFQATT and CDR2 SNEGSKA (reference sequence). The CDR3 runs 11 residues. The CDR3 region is CSAGQFQPQHF. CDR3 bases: TGCAGTGCTGGACAGTTTCAGCCCCAGCATTTT.

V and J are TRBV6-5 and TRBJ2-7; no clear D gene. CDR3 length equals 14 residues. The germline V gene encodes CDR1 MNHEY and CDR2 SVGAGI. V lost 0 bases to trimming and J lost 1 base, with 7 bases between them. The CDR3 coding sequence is TGTGCCAGCAGTTACTCCGACGGGTCCTACGAGCAGTACTTC. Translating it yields CASSYSDGSYEQYF.

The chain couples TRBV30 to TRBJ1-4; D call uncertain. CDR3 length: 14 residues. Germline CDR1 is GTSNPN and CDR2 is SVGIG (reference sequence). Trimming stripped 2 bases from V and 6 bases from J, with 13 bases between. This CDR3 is CAWSRGGPYEKLFF. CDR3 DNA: TGTGCCTGGAGTCGAGGAGGGCCCTATGAAAAACTGTTTTTT.

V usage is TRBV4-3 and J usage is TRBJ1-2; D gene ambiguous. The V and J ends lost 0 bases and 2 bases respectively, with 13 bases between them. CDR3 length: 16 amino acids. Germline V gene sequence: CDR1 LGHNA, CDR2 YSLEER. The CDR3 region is CASSQDLGVVNYGYTF. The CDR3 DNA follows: TGCGCCAGCAGCCAAGATCTTGGAGTGGTAAACTATGGCTACACCTTC.